These 27 T cell receptor beta chains were all obtained from the same sample, sequenced in a study of blood T cells in healthy people across ages. Then a second PCR, running about 6 to 12 cycles, was carried out with a sample-barcoded 5' primer and a J-beta primer mix. TCRdb recomputed calls from the 5' RACE reads with MiXCR, one row per CDR3 protein. The repertoire has approximately 780,000 distinct CDR3 sequences, 25% to 30% of them found once; the top ten carry 2.5% to 3.5%. The data were also submitted as part of a second study, on T cells of mothers and their children.

Source material: blood. These receptors all come from a boy under 18 in good health.

This clonotype was seen a handful of times. The CDR3 DNA is TGTGCCAGCAGTGCTCTTAGCGGGGGGGCGATCACCGGGGAGCTGTTTTTT. Its translation is CASSALSGGAITGELFF. The chain links TRBV6-1 to TRBJ2-2; 11 bases are a match to TRBD2. Unmatched junction bases numbered 8, after V lost 4 bases and J lost 4 bases. The germline gives CDR1 MNHNS, CDR2 SASEGT. The CDR3 consists of 17 residues.

The rearrangement links TRBV6-5 to TRBJ1-2; a weak D match, TRBD1 (6 bases). Germline CDR1 and CDR2: MNHEY and SVGAGI. The CDR3 runs 15 residues. Deletions cut 5 bases from V and 1 base from J, with 14 bases between. The CDR3 DNA reads as TGTGCCAGCAGTCGGGGGGGGCGCGATAACTATGGCTACACCTTC. Translating it yields CASSRGGRDNYGYTF.

This clonotype came up a few times. V gene TRBV7-9 combines with J gene TRBJ1-6; D is unresolved. V was clipped by 4 bases and J by 10 bases, with 14 bases between them. CDR1 is SEHNR and CDR2 is FQNEAQ in the germline V gene (reference sequence). This CDR3 contains 14 residues. As DNA, the CDR3 is TGTGCCAGCAGCTCGACGGGGTTAGCGTCACCCCTCCACTTT. This codes for CASSSTGLASPLHF.

The chain is built from TRBV20-1 and TRBJ1-2; possible D gene TRBD1, 5 bases. This CDR3 is 13 amino acids long. V was shortened by 5 bases and J by 3 bases, with 13 bases between the two germline ends. In germline, CDR1 is DFQATT, CDR2 SNEGSKA (reference sequence). CDR3: CSAYDRSHYGYTF. CDR3 nucleotides: TGCAGTGCTTACGACAGATCCCACTATGGCTACACCTTC.

This clonotype turned up a few times. V is TRBV7-3 and J is TRBJ2-5, with TRBD2 matching over 16 bases. J gave up 4 bases and V 5 bases, and 7 bases lay outside the gene matches. Germline loops: CDR1 SGHTA, CDR2 FQGTGA. The CDR3 consists of 17 residues. The CDR3 coding sequence is TGTGCCAGCAGCCCGGGACTAGCGGGGGGGCGCGGAGAGACCCAGTACTTC. Amino acid sequence: CASSPGLAGGRGETQYF.

There are a few counts of this clonotype. The chain has TRBV3-1 and TRBJ1-1; D not resolved. Trimming pared 1 base from V and 4 bases from J, leaving 13 bases between. The CDR3 has 15 amino acids. The germline V gene has CDR1 LGHDT and CDR2 YNNKEL (reference sequence). DNA of the CDR3: TGTGCCAGCAGCCAAGTACGGATGGCGGGCACTGAAGCTTTCTTT. It codes for CASSQVRMAGTEAFF.

This clonotype has a handful of counts. V gene TRBV5-1 combines with J gene TRBJ2-5; 8 bases align to TRBD2. The CDR3 has 16 residues. Per the germline V gene, CDR1 is SGHRS and CDR2 is YFSETQ. Trimming cost V 4 bases and J 5 bases; bases outside gene matches: 13. The CDR3 coding sequence is TGCGCCAGCAGCCAAATCCCCCGGGGGGGCCACGAGACCCAGTACTTC. Translated, it gives CASSQIPRGGHETQYF.

This clonotype was seen only a few times. The chain links TRBV12-3 or TRBV12-4 to TRBJ1-2; 8 bases map to TRBD1. After removal of 6 bases from V and 8 bases from J, the junction contained 11 bases not matched to a gene. This CDR3 is 14 amino acids long. CDR3 nucleotide sequence: TGTGCCAGCAGCCTAGGACAGGGCCTAGGAGGCTACACCTTC. Its protein product is CASSLGQGLGGYTF.

The chain recombines TRBV28 with TRBJ2-3; 11 positions match TRBD2. CDR1 is MDHEN, CDR2 SYDVKM, per germline. V gave up 3 bases and J gave up 5 bases; unmatched junction bases: 10. The CDR3 consists of 17 residues. The CDR3 DNA follows: TGTGCCAGCAGTTTGGATCGACTAGCGGGGAGGCAAGATACGCAGTATTTT. Amino acids: CASSLDRLAGRQDTQYF.

In its sample, this clonotype was seen a few times. Since no conserved phenylalanine or tryptophan closes the CDR3, a read error is the likely cause. V and J are TRBV12-3 or TRBV12-4 and TRBJ1-2, with a weak D call TRBD1 (6 bases). Between the trimmed V and J ends, which lost 5 bases and 0 bases, there was a span of 10 bases. CDR3 length: 14 residues. CDR3 residues: CASSTDRANYGYTL. The CDR3 DNA sequence: TGTGCCAGCAGTACGGACAGAGCTAACTATGGCTACACCCTC.

This clonotype was seen a few times. The CDR3 sequence is CASSLKGGDQPQHF. Written as DNA, the CDR3 is TGCGCCAGCAGCTTGAAAGGGGGCGATCAGCCCCAGCATTTT. The rearrangement joins TRBV5-1 to TRBJ1-5; 7 bases map to TRBD1. This CDR3 comprises 14 residues. The J segment lost 5 bases and the V segment lost 1 base, leaving 3 bases of the junction unmatched. Germline-derived CDR1 and CDR2 are SGHRS and YFSETQ.

V gene TRBV6-4 combines with J gene TRBJ2-3; D is perhaps TRBD1 or TRBD2 (5 bases each). CDR1 and CDR2 (germline): MRHNA, SNTAGT. Deletions cut 3 bases from V and 5 bases from J, with 15 bases between. The CDR3 is made up of 15 amino acids. The CDR3 loop reads CASSEGGAGKDTQYF. In DNA form, the CDR3 reads TGTGCCAGCAGTGAAGGTGGGGCCGGGAAAGATACGCAGTATTTT.

The rearrangement links TRBV18 to TRBJ1-1, with a possible D match to TRBD1 (5 bases). Germline CDR1 reads KGHSH; CDR2 reads LQKENI. V was cut by 5 bases and J by 6 bases, with 13 bases left in between. The CDR3 sequence is 13 residues long. CDR3 amino acids: CASSASRDSEAFF. The CDR3 DNA is TGTGCCAGCTCAGCAAGCAGGGATTCTGAAGCTTTCTTT. Full variable domain (rest looked up from reference TRBV18 and TRBJ1-1): NAGVMQNPRHLVRRRGQEARLRCSPMKGHSHVYWYRQLPEEGLKFMVYLQKENIIDESGMPKERFSAEFPKEGPSILRIQQVVRGDSAAYFCASSASRDSEAFFGQGTRLTVV.

This clonotype was observed a handful of times. V and J are TRBV4-2 and TRBJ1-2; 8 bases are a match to TRBD1. The germline CDR1 and CDR2 sequences are LGHNA and YNFKEQ. The CDR3 length is 14 residues. Trimming removed 2 bases from V and 4 bases from J; junction bases left unmatched: 3. This CDR3 is CASSQQGQGYGYTF. The CDR3 DNA reads TGTGCCAGCAGCCAACAAGGACAGGGCTATGGCTACACCTTC.

The V gene is TRBV20-1, the J gene TRBJ2-1, with TRBD1 as a possible D gene (8 bases). The CDR3 is 16 amino acids. CDR1 is DFQATT and CDR2 is SNEGSKA in the germline V gene (reference sequence). Here the CDR3 reads CSAPGREGQVYNEQFF. In nucleotides, the CDR3 is TGCAGCGCCCCCGGAAGGGAGGGACAGGTTTACAATGAGCAGTTCTTC.

The V call is TRBV3-1, the J call TRBJ1-2, with TRBD1 identical over 7 bases. The V segment lost 4 bases and the J segment 8 bases; nucleotides outside the gene matches: 10. The CDR3 is 14 residues long. Germline CDR1 LGHDT, CDR2 YNNKEL (reference sequence). The CDR3 here is CASSPHRGSRGYTF. CDR3 nucleotides: TGTGCCAGCAGCCCACACAGGGGCTCAAGAGGCTACACCTTC.

The gene calls are TRBV12-3 or TRBV12-4 and TRBJ1-5; D unresolved. The length of the CDR3 is 15 residues. V lost 3 bases and J lost 0, with 9 bases in between. The CDR3 loop reads CASSFEPASNQPQHF. DNA for the CDR3: TGTGCCAGCAGTTTTGAGCCTGCTAGCAATCAGCCCCAGCATTTT.

This chain uses TRBV12-3 or TRBV12-4 with TRBJ2-5; TRBD1 matches at 7 bases. The V gene end was trimmed by 7 bases and the J gene end by 1 base; junction bases not matched to a gene: 18. The CDR3 contains 18 residues. The CDR3 sequence: CASTTKVSDRALQETQYF. The CDR3 bases are TGTGCCAGCACCACGAAGGTCTCTGACAGGGCTCTCCAAGAGACCCAGTACTTC.

There are many counts of this clonotype. The chain employs TRBV29-1 and TRBJ1-1; possible D gene TRBD1, 5 bases. This CDR3 is built from 13 residues. The germline V and J ends were trimmed by 6 bases and 2 bases, with 13 bases remaining between them. Germline loops: CDR1 SQVTM, CDR2 ANQGSEA. The CDR3 DNA reads TGCAGCGTGCTACGGCAGGGCAACACTGAAGCTTTCTTT. Protein product: CSVLRQGNTEAFF.

This clonotype occurred many times. J is TRBJ2-7 and V is TRBV7-2, with 10 nucleotides matching TRBD1. Trimming at V came to 2 bases and at J to 0 bases, leaving 1 base not matched to a gene. Germline CDR1 SGHTA, CDR2 FQGNSA. The CDR3 sequence is 15 residues long. The CDR3 nucleotides read TGTGCCAGCAGCTTACGGACAGGGGGCTCCTACGAGCAGTACTTC. Its translation is CASSLRTGGSYEQYF.

This clonotype has only a few counts. The J gene is TRBJ1-2, the V gene TRBV5-4; tentatively, D is TRBD1 (5 bases). This CDR3 is 14 amino acids long. In germline, CDR1 is SGHNT, CDR2 YYREEE (reference sequence). The V gene lost 4 bases and the J gene lost 8 bases, with 18 bases spanning the gap. The chain's CDR3 is CASSIPGAGNGYTF. The CDR3 DNA sequence: TGTGCCAGCAGCATTCCGGGAGCAGGGAACGGCTACACCTTC. The full variable domain, completed using reference TRBV5-4 and TRBJ1-2, is ETGVTQSPTHLIKTRGQQVTLRCSSQSGHNTVSWYQQALGQGPQFIFQYYREEENGRGNFPPRFSGLQFPNYSSELNVNALELDDSALYLCASSIPGAGNGYTFGSGTRLTVV.

By frequency in the sample, this clonotype is medium-sized. V is TRBV12-3 or TRBV12-4 and J is TRBJ2-5, with TRBD2 identical over 7 bases. The J segment lost 5 bases and the V segment lost 5 bases, leaving 8 bases of the junction unmatched. The CDR3 runs to 14 residues. As DNA, the CDR3 is TGTGCCAGCAGTCAAAGCGGGGCTGGGGAGACCCAGTACTTC. Translated: CASSQSGAGETQYF.

This clonotype appeared a few times. The V gene is TRBV6-1, the J gene TRBJ2-7; D may be TRBD1 or TRBD2 (5 bases each). The germline V and J ends were trimmed by 7 bases and 4 bases, with 17 bases remaining between them. The CDR3 has 14 amino acids. From germline, CDR1 is MNHNS and CDR2 SASEGT. In DNA, the CDR3 is TGTGCCAGCATCCCGAGGGGAAAGCTGTACGAGCAGTACTTC. Its protein is CASIPRGKLYEQYF.

The chain joins TRBV7-2 to TRBJ2-3, with D perhaps matching TRBD2 (6 bases). Germline CDR1 and CDR2: SGHTA and FQGNSA. Trimming pared 3 bases from V and 4 bases from J, leaving 11 bases between. This CDR3 comprises 14 residues. The CDR3 is CASSFQGLADTQYF. CDR3 coding DNA: TGTGCCAGCAGCTTTCAGGGACTCGCAGATACGCAGTATTTT.

The chain is built from TRBV6-5 and TRBJ2-3; D possibly corresponds to TRBD1 (6 bases). The CDR3 covers 15 residues. Deletions cut 2 bases from V and 0 bases from J, with 9 bases between. Germline lookup yields CDR1 MNHEY and CDR2 SVGAGI. Written as DNA, the CDR3 is TGTGCCAGCAGTTACCAGGGGCTGAGCACAGATACGCAGTATTTT. This sequence encodes CASSYQGLSTDTQYF.

CDR3 bases: TGTGCCAGCACGGCCGGAGATACGCAGTATTTT. It is translated as CASTAGDTQYF. The V call is TRBV28, the J call TRBJ2-3; D unresolved. CDR3 length equals 11 residues. V shed 7 bases and J shed 5 bases, with 7 bases lying between them. The germline V gene encodes CDR1 MDHEN and CDR2 SYDVKM.

A few counts support this clonotype. This sequence joins TRBV28 and TRBJ2-4; TRBD1 might be the D (6 bases). The CDR3 covers 13 residues. Per germline, CDR1 MDHEN and CDR2 SYDVKM. Trimming shortened V by 2 bases and J by 13 bases, and 15 bases separated the two germline ends. DNA for the CDR3: TGTGCCAGCAGTTTAATGTCAGGGGCGATCCAGTACTTC. As protein: CASSLMSGAIQYF.